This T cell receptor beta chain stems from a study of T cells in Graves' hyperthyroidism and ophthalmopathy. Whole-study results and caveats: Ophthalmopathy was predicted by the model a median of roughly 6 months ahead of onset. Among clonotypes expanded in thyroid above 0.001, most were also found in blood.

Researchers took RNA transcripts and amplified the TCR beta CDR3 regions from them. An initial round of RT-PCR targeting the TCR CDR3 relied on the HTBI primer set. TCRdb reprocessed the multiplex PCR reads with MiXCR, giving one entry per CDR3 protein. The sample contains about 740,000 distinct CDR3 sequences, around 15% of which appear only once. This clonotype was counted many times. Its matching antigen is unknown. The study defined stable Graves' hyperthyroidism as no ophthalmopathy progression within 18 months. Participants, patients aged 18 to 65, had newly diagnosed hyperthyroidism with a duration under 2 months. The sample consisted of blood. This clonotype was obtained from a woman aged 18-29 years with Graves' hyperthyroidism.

CDR3 in amino acids: CASAGQGSYEQYF. In DNA form, the CDR3 reads TGTGCCAGCGCGGGACAGGGGTCCTACGAGCAGTACTTC. This chain connects TRBV9 to TRBJ2-7; 10 bases agree with TRBD1. Trimming took 7 bases from V and 1 from J; bases not matched to a gene: 2. Germline V CDR1 and CDR2: SGDLS, YYNGEE. The CDR3 has 13 residues.